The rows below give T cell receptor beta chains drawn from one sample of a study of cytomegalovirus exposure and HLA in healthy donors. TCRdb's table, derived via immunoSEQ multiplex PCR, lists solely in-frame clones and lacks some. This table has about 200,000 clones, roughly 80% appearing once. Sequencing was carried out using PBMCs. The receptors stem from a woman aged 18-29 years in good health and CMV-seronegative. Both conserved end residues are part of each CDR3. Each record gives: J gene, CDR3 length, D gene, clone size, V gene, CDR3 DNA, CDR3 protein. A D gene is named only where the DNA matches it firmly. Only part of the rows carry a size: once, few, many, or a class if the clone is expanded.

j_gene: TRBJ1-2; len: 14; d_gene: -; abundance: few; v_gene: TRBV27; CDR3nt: TGTGCCAGCAGCTCCGGGGGGCTTAACTATGGCTACACCTTC; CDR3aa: CASSSGGLNYGYTF
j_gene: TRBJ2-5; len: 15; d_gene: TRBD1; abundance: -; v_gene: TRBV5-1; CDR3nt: TGCGCCAGCAGCTTTGGTTCCAGGGGGCGAGAGACCCAGTACTTC; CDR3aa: CASSFGSRGRETQYF
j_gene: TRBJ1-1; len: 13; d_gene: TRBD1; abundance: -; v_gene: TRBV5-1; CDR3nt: TGCGCCAGCAGCTTGGGACAGGGGGCTGAAGCTTTCTTT; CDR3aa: CASSLGQGAEAFF
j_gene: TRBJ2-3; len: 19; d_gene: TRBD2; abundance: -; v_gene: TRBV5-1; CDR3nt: TGCGCCAGCACCCCCCACGGCGGGGGGGCCTATGTTGGCACAGATACGCAGTATTTT; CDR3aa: CASTPHGGGAYVGTDTQYF
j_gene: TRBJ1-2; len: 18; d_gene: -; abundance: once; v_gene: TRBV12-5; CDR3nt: TGTGCTAGTGGTTTGGTTTTCTTAGACCGGGGAGGAAACTATGGCTACACCTTC; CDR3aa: CASGLVFLDRGGNYGYTF
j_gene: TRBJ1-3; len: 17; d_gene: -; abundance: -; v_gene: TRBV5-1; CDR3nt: TGCGCCAGCAGCCAGGGAGCTGGGGGAAAGGCTGGAAACACCATATATTTT; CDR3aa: CASSQGAGGKAGNTIYF
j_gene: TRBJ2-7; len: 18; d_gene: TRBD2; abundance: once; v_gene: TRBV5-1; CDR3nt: TGCGCCAGCAGCTTGCGACCCAGCGGGGGGGACTCTGACTACGAGCAGTACTTC; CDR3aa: CASSLRPSGGDSDYEQYF
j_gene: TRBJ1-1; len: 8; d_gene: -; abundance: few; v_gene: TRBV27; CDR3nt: TGTGCCAGCAGGTCAGCTTTCTTT; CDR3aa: CASRSAFF
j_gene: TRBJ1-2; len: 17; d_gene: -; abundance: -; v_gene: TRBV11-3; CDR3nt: TGTGCCAGCAGCTTAGCCCCCCGGTTTTGGACAGATTATGGCTACACCTTC; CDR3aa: CASSLAPRFWTDYGYTF
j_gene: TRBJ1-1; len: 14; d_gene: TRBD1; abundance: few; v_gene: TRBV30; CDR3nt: TGTGCCTGGAGTGGACAGGGAACGAACACTGAAGCTTTCTTT; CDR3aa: CAWSGQGTNTEAFF
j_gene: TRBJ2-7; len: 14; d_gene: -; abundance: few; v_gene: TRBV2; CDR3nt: TGTGCCAGCAGCGAAGGGGGTGCAGGGTACGAGCAGTACTTC; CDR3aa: CASSEGGAGYEQYF
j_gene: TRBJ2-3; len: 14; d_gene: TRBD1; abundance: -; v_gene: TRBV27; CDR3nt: TGTGCCAGCAGTAAATGGGACAGGTCAGATACGCAGTATTTT; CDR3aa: CASSKWDRSDTQYF
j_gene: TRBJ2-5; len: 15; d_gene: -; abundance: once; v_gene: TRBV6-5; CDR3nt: TGTGCCAGCAGTTACTCTACCGGGCGCCAAGAGACCCAGTACTTC; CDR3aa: CASSYSTGRQETQYF
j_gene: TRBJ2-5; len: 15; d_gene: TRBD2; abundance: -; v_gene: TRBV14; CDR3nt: TGTGCCAGCAGCCAACAGACTAGCGTCAAAGGGGCCCAGTACTTC; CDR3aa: CASSQQTSVKGAQYF
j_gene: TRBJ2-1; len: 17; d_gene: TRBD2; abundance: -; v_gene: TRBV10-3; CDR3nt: TGTGCCATCAGCCCTGGGACTAGCGGGAGTGGATTTATTGAGCAGTTCTTC; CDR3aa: CAISPGTSGSGFIEQFF
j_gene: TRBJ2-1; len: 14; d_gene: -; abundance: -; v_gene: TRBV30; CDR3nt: TGTGCCTGGAGTTCGGGCGTCCCTTACAATGAGCAGTTCTTC; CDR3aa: CAWSSGVPYNEQFF
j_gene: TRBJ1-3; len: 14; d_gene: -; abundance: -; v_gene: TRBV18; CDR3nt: TGTGCCAGCTCACCTTCTCGAGCAGGAAACACCATATATTTT; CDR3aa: CASSPSRAGNTIYF
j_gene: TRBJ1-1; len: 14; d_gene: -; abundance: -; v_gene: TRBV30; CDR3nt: TGTGCCTGGAGTGTGGATCTGGGGCGAGGTGAAGCTTTCTTT; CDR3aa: CAWSVDLGRGEAFF
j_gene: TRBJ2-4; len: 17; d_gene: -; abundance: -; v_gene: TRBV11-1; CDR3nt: TGTGCCAGCAGCCCCCACACGGGGGGCCTAGCCAAAAACATTCAGTACTTC; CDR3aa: CASSPHTGGLAKNIQYF
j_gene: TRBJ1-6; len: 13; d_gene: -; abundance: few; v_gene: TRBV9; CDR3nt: TGTGCCAGCAGCGCCGGGGGGGGCTCACCCCTCCACTTT; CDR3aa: CASSAGGGSPLHF
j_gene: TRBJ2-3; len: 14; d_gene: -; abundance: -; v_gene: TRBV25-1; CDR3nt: TGTGCCAGCATTTCCGGGAGTAACTCAGATACGCAGTATTTT; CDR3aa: CASISGSNSDTQYF
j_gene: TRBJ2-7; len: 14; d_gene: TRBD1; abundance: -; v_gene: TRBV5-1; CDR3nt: TGCGCCAGCAGCTTGGAGGGACAGGGTTCCGAGCAGTACTTC; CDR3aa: CASSLEGQGSEQYF
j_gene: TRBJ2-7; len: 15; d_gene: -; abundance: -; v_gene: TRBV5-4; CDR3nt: TGTGCCAGCAGCGCGGATTACAGGGTAGGGCGCGAGCAGTACTTC; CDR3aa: CASSADYRVGREQYF
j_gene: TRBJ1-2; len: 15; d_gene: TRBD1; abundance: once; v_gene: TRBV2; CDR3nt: TGTGCCAGCAGTGCAAGGACAGGGTGGGACGGTGGCTACACCTTC; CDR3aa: CASSARTGWDGGYTF
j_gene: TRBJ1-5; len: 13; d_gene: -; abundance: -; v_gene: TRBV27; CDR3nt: TGTGCCAGCAGTTCCTGGAGCAATCAGCCCCAGCATTTT; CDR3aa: CASSSWSNQPQHF
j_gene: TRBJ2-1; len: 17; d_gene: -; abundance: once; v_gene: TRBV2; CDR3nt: TGTGCCAGCAGTGGAAGGTCACATCATAGCTCCTACAATGAGCAGTTCTTC; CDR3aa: CASSGRSHHSSYNEQFF
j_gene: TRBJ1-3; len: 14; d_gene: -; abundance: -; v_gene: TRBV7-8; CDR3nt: TGTGCCAGCAGCTTGGAAAAGACGGGAAACACCATATATTTT; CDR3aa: CASSLEKTGNTIYF
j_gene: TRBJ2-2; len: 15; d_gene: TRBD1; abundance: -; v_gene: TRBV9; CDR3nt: TGTGCCAGCAGCCCCGGGGACAGTTACACCGGGGAGCTGTTTTTT; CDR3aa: CASSPGDSYTGELFF
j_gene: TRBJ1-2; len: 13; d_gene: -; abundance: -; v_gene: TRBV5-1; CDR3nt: TGCGCCAGCAGCTTGCGGACGGACTATGGCTACACCTTC; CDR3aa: CASSLRTDYGYTF
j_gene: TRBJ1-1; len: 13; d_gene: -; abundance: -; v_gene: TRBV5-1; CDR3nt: TGCGCCAGCAGCTCTGAAGGGGGTACTGAAGCTTTCTTT; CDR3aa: CASSSEGGTEAFF
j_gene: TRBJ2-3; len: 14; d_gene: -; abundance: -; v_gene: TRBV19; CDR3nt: TGTGCCAGTAATCATTATCCACCCACAGATACGCAGTATTTT; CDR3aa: CASNHYPPTDTQYF
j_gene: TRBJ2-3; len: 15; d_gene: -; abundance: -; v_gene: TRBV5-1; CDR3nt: TGCGCCAGCAGCCGAGGGCGGGGCCCCACAGATACGCAGTATTTT; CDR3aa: CASSRGRGPTDTQYF
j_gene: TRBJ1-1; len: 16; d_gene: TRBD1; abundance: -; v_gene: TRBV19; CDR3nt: TGTGCCAGTACTAAAAATCCCGGGACAGGGAACACTGAAGCTTTCTTT; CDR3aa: CASTKNPGTGNTEAFF
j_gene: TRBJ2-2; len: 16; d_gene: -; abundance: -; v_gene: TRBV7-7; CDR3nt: TGTGCCAGCAGCCCTATTGGGTTCGCGAACACCGGGGAGCTGTTTTTT; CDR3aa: CASSPIGFANTGELFF
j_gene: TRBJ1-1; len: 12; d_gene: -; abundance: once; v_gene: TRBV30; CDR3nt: TGTGCCTGGAGTGAAAGGGTTACTGAAGCTTTCTTT; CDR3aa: CAWSERVTEAFF
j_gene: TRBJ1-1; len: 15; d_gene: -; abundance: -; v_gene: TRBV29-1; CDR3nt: TGCAGCGCCCGAGGGCAGGGAACTAGGAACACTGAAGCTTTCTTT; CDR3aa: CSARGQGTRNTEAFF